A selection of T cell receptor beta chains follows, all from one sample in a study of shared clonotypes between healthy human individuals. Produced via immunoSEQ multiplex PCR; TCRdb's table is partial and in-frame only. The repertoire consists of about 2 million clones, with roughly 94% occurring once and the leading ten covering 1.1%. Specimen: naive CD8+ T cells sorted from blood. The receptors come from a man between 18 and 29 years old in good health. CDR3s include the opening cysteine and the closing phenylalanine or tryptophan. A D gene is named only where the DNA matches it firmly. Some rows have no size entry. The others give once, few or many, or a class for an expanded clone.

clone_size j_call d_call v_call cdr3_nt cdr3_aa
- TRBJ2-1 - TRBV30 TGTGCCTGGAGTGTACCCCAGGGAACCTACAATGAGCAGTTCTTC CAWSVPQGTYNEQFF
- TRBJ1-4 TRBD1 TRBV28 TGTGCCAGCAGTTCTTACCAGGGGGCAACTAATGAAAAACTGTTTTTT CASSSYQGATNEKLFF
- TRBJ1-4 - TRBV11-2 TGTGCCAGCAGCTTTCCGGGACGGGAAAAACTGTTTTTT CASSFPGREKLFF
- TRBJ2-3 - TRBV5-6 TGTGCCAGCAGCCGGGAAATCACAGATACGCAGTATTTT CASSREITDTQYF
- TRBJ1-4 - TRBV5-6 TGTGCCAGCAGCTTTCAGGACGCCAATGAAAAACTGTTTTTT CASSFQDANEKLFF
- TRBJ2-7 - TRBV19 TGTGCCAGTAGTCCAGCCCTGAGCTCCTACGAGCAGTACTTC CASSPALSSYEQYF
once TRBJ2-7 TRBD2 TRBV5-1 TGCGCCAGCAGCTTGCCCGGGGAGCGGGGACCGACCTTCTACGAGCAGTACTTC CASSLPGERGPTFYEQYF
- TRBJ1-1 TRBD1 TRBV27 TGTGCCAGCAGTTCCGCAGGGGGTCGGACTGAAGCTTTCTTT CASSSAGGRTEAFF
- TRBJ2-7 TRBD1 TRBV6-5 TGTGCCAGCAGGGGGACAGGGAGGGGCGAGCAGTACTTC CASRGTGRGEQYF
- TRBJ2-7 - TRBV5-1 TGCGCCAGCAGCTCGCCCCTATATGAGGGCCGACACGAGCAGTACTTC CASSSPLYEGRHEQYF
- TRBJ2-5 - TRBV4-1 TGCGCCAGCAGCCCCTGGGACCCCGAAGGAGAGACCCAGTACTTC CASSPWDPEGETQYF
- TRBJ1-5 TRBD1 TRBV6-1 TGTGCCAGCAGTGGTGGGACAGGCTCCCAGCCCCAGCATTTT CASSGGTGSQPQHF
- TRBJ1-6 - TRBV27 TGTGCCAGCAGTTTCGACCGGGCATTTAATTCACCCCTCCACTTT CASSFDRAFNSPLHF
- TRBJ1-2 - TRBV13 TGTGCCAGCAGCTTAGAACCTCAGCACTATGGCTACACCTTC CASSLEPQHYGYTF
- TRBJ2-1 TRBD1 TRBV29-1 TGCAGCTCAATAGACAGGGGTTTCTACAATGAGCAGTTCTTC CSSIDRGFYNEQFF
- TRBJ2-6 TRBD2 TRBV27 TGTGCCAGCCGGGGGGGGGCAAGGGCCAACGTCCTGACTTTC CASRGGARANVLTF
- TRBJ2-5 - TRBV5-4 TGTGCCAGCAGCTTGGCGGGCGGCCCATACAATTACCAGTACTTC CASSLAGGPYNYQYF
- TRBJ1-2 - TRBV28 TGTGCCAGCTGGGGTCACAGGGAAGGGGAGTCTGGCTACACCTTC CASWGHREGESGYTF
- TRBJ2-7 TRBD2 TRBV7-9 TGTGCCAGCAGCCACCTAGCGGGAGCGTTCGACGAGCAGTACTTC CASSHLAGAFDEQYF
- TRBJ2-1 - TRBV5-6 TGTGCCAGCAGCTTGGAGACAGATAATGAGCAGTTCTTC CASSLETDNEQFF
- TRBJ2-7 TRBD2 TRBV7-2 TGTGCCAGCAGCTTAGTCGGGACTAGCGGCTACGAGCAGTACTTC CASSLVGTSGYEQYF
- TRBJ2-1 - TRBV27 TGTGCCAGCAGTTTAGGGGCGCTAGGGGTGAGGATAGGTGAGCAGTTCTTC CASSLGALGVRIGEQFF
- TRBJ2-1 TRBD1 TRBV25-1 TGTGCCAGCAGTGAGGTTTGGGACAGCTATTACAATGAGCAGTTCTTC CASSEVWDSYYNEQFF
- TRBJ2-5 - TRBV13 TGTGCCAGCAGCCCGGCCGGCTCCGGAGAGACCCAGTACTTC CASSPAGSGETQYF